This is a list of T cell receptor beta chains from one sample in a study of blood T cell repertoires in COVID-19. Profiled with immunoSEQ multiplex PCR; TCRdb holds only in-frame clones, not every one. The sample has 85,000 to 120,000 clones, approximately 90% seen once. The specimen was peripheral blood. These TCRs come from a woman aged 50 to 65 with COVID-19, enrolled during active disease. CDR3s include the opening cysteine and the closing phenylalanine or tryptophan. Each record gives: D gene, J gene, V gene, clone size, CDR3 protein, CDR3 DNA. The D gene is left open where the match is weak. Not all rows give a size; the values are once, few, many and, for expanded clones, a class.

.	TRBJ2-2	TRBV9	.	CASSSRGRGNTGELFF	TGTGCCAGCAGCTCTAGGGGGCGGGGGAACACCGGGGAGCTGTTTTTT
.	TRBJ1-5	TRBV6-5	.	CASRPRQYSNQPQHF	TGTGCCAGCAGACCTAGACAGTATAGCAATCAGCCCCAGCATTTT
.	TRBJ1-5	TRBV21-1	few	CASTRQPQHF	TGTGCCAGCACCCGTCAGCCCCAGCATTTT
TRBD2	TRBJ2-3	TRBV3-1/TRBV3-2	.	CASSPGRGGLFTDTQYF	TGTGCCAGCAGCCCAGGGCGGGGGGGCCTTTTCACAGATACGCAGTATTTT
.	TRBJ1-2	TRBV5-1	.	CASSPGSGANYGYTF	TGCGCCAGCAGCCCCGGTTCAGGGGCTAACTATGGCTACACCTTC
.	TRBJ1-6	TRBV30	.	CAWSEGNNSPLHF	TGTGCCTGGAGTGAGGGGAATAATTCACCCCTCCACTTT
.	TRBJ2-7	TRBV3-1/TRBV3-2	.	CASSLSYEQYF	TGTGCCAGCAGCCTCAGCTACGAGCAGTACTTC
TRBD2	TRBJ2-1	TRBV11-2	.	CASSRLGLALNEQFF	TGTGCCAGCAGCCGCTTGGGACTAGCACTGAATGAGCAGTTCTTC
.	TRBJ2-2	TRBV6-1	.	CASSDSAGATTGELFF	TGTGCCAGCAGTGATTCGGCGGGGGCCACGACCGGGGAGCTGTTTTTT
.	TRBJ1-1	TRBV30	.	CAWSVPSQAALAFF	TGTGCCTGGAGTGTACCTTCACAGGCCGCGTTAGCTTTCTTT
TRBD2	TRBJ2-7	TRBV9	.	CASSVGGGGAREQYF	TGTGCCAGCAGCGTAGGTGGCGGGGGGGCGCGTGAGCAGTACTTC
.	TRBJ1-5	TRBV5-8	once	CASTPGRVMGNQPQHF	TGTGCCAGCACCCCAGGGAGGGTTATGGGCAATCAGCCCCAGCATTTT